This entry is about one TCR beta chain. CDR3 size: 16 residues. The V end lost 7 bases, the J end lost 0 bases, and 19 bases lay between the germline ends. CDR1 and CDR2 from the germline V gene are MDHEN and SYDVKM. TCRdb itself ran the 5' RACE reads through MiXCR, one entry per CDR3 protein. The top ten clones hold approximately 5.5% of a sample with tens of thousands of distinct CDR3 sequences, more than 6.5% of them seen once. This sample was taken from a study of early T cells in non-severe SARS-CoV-2 infection. This specimen consisted of whole blood, obtained at baseline. The source is an adult who was a healthcare worker with PCR-confirmed SARS-CoV-2 infection or an uninfected control (not recorded which). This chain connects TRBV28 to TRBJ2-7; D could derive from TRBD1 or TRBD2 (5 bases each). CDR3 protein: CASTRGMWGSSYEQYF. DNA for the CDR3: TGTGCCAGCACTAGGGGAATGTGGGGGAGCTCCTACGAGCAGTACTTC.